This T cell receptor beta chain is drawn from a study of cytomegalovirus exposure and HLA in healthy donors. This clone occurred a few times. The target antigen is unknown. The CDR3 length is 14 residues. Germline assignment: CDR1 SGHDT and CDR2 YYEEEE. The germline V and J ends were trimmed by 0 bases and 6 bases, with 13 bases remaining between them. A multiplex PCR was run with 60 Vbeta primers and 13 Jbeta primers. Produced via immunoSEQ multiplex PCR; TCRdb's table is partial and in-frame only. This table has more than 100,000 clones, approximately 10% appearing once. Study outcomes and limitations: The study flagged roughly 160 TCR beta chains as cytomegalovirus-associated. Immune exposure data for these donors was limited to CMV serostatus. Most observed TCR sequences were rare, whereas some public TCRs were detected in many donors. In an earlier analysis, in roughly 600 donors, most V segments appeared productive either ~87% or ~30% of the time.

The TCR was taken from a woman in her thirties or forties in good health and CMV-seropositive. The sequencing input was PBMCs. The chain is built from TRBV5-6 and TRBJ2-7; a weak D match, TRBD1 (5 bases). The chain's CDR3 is CASSLAGAPGEQYF. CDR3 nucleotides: TGTGCCAGCAGCTTGGCTGGGGCGCCTGGCGAGCAGTACTTC.